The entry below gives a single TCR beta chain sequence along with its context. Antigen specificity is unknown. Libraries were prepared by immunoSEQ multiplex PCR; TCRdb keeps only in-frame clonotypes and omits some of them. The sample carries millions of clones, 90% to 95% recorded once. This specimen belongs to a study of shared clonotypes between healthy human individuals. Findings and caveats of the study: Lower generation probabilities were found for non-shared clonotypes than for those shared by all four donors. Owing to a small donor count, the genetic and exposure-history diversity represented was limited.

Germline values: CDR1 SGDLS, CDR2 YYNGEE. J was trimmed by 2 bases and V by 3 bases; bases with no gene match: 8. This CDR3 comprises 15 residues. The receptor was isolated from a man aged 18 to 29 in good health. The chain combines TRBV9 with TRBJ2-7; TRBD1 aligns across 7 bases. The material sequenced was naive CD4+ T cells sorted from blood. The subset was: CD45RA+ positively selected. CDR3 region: CASSEHTGTAYEQYF. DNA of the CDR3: TGTGCCAGCAGCGAACACACCGGGACAGCCTACGAGCAGTACTTC.